The T cell receptor beta chain under discussion was sequenced for a study of CXCR3-negative and CXCR3-positive naive CD8 T cells (dated by TCRdb to between 2019 and 2020). Study-level background: About 150 million TRB reads were obtained in total, roughly 1.5 +/- 0.3 million reads per library. Data from 11 donors, pooled across two independent experiments, went into the diversity and physicochemical repertoire analyses. The TRBV-TRBJ cluster analysis covered naive subsets from 5 or 6 donors and memory cells from 3 donors. Broader findings and caveats from the paper: Both naive subsets had comparably high repertoire diversity, while memory CD8+ T cells had much lower repertoire diversity. TRB CDR3s from CXCR3-positive naive cells showed higher hydrophobicity (lower Kidera factor 4), lower energy, and higher strength and volume indices than CXCR3-negative naive cells. Because surface CD5, which is linked to self-reactivity in mice, was comparable between the naive subsets, TCR interaction strength was also inferred from TRB CDR3 physicochemical properties. Freshly isolated PBMCs were used for most assays because CXCR3 expression partially decreased after cryopreservation. TRBV-TRBJ usage was similar between naive CXCR3-negative and CXCR3-positive cells from the same donor, while memory cells showed distinct patterns.

In regard to this clonotype: The target of this receptor is not known.

Reading the germline V gene (reference sequence) gives CDR1 SGHKS and CDR2 YYEKEE. The CDR3 starts with the cysteine, ends with the phenylalanine, and has 12 residues. DNA is not on record. For each CD8+ T cell subset, flow sorting was done in triplicate, and about 300,000 cells per subset went directly into RLT lysis buffer. Naive CD8+ T cells were defined stringently as CD45RO-CCR7+CD27+CD95- to exclude memory contaminants. Peripheral blood mononuclear cells were isolated from buffy coats using standard density gradient centrifugation. A FACSAria III was used to flow-sort naive CD8+ T cells into CXCR3-negative and CXCR3-positive populations. Total RNA was extracted from sorted cells using an RNeasy Mini Kit. The listed sequencing device is NextSeq 550. The Human TCR Profiling Kit (MiLaboratory) was used to prepare UMI-labeled 5' RACE TRB cDNA libraries. cDNA synthesis used the entire amount of extracted RNA, and PCR amplification then used the entire amount of cDNA produced. Libraries were prepared in parallel with an identical number of PCR cycles. The study's own analysis went as follows. MIGEC and MiXCR extracted about 50,000 +/- 10,000 unique UMI-labeled TRB cDNA molecules per library, requiring at least two reads per UMI. An average of roughly 40,000 +/- 10,000 functional in-frame TRB CDR3 nucleotide clonotypes without stop codons was found per library. After downsampling to 5000 UMI-labeled TRB molecules per sample, diversity metrics such as normalized Shannon-Wiener and Chao1 were calculated in VDJtools. VDJtools computed clonotype-size-weighted physicochemical properties of the central five CDR3 residues: interaction energy, strength, volume and Kidera factor 4. TCRdb reprocessed the reads, and each CDR3 protein sequence is entered once, without DNA. What appears here as the V and J calls and clone size reflects TCRdb's work, not the paper's. The sample's table covers 65,000 to 75,000 distinct CDR3 sequences. The biggest ten clones account for approximately 1.5% of the sample.

Here the chain combines TRBV5-5 and TRBJ2-7. The sequenced sample was naive CXCR3- CD8+ T cells from blood. According to the study, the label for this sample's cell subset or site signals: CD45RO-CCR7+CD27+CD95- naive CD8+ T cells lacking CXCR3 (TNR3-). The clonotype was recovered from a human donor in good health. Some clones in this sample may be carry-over from other donors' samples. The encoded CDR3 is CASSSLSYEQYF. The variable domain in full, with residues beyond the CDR3 obtained from the reference TRBV5-5 and TRBJ2-7 genes, is DAGVTQSPTHLIKTRGQQVTLRCSPISGHKSVSWYQQVLGQGPQFIFQYYEKEERGRGNFPDRFSARQFPNYSSELNVNALLLGDSALYLCASSSLSYEQYFGPGTRLTVT.